The following is a TCR beta chain sequence with its context. The target antigen is unknown. This specimen belongs to a study of CD8 T cells in ankylosing spondylitis. The germline V and J ends were trimmed by 7 bases and 8 bases, with 12 bases remaining between them. Germline V gene lookup returns CDR1 GTSNPN and CDR2 SVGIG (reference sequence). CDR3 size: 10 residues. Study-level points and caveats: As reported, disease-linked clones showed significant enrichment in matched ankylosing spondylitis synovial fluid. Some motif variants had been reported before (in reactive arthritis synovial fluid and blood). The study identified a TCR beta motif of several highly homologous variants that appeared characteristic of ankylosing spondylitis blood.

It was by quantitative 5'-RACE with molecular barcodes that TCR beta libraries were made. In TCRdb, the 5' RACE reads were re-called with MiXCR into one record per CDR3 protein. This table holds fewer than 500,000 distinct CDR3 sequences, about 20% found once. The source is a male donor with ankylosing spondylitis. The chain links TRBV30 to TRBJ2-7; D is possibly TRBD1 (5 bases). The sample taken for sequencing was blood, either unsorted or a sorted T cell fraction (not recorded which). The CDR3 DNA is TGTGCCTTCAAATCAGGGCAGCAGTACTTC. It codes for CAFKSGQQYF. The whole variable domain, filled in from reference TRBV30 and TRBJ2-7, reads SQTIHQWPATLVQPVGSPLSLECTVEGTSNPNLYWYRQAAGRGLQLLFYSVGIGQISSEVPQNLSASRPQDRQFILSSKKLLLSDSGFYLCAFKSGQQYFGPGTRLTVT.